A selection of T cell receptor beta chains follows, all from one sample in a study of CD8 T cells in ankylosing spondylitis. From the 5' RACE reads, TCRdb called clonotypes with MiXCR, one entry per CDR3 protein. The sample has 700,000 to 1,000,000 distinct CDR3 sequences, 12% seen once; the top ten hold about 0.5%. Input material: blood, either unsorted or a sorted T cell fraction (not recorded which). The receptors come from a male donor with ankylosing spondylitis. The CDR3 runs from the conserved cysteine through the conserved F or W. The order of the fields is J gene, clone size, V gene, D gene, CDR3 protein, CDR3 DNA. A D gene is named only where the DNA matches it firmly. Clone size is shown for a subset of rows, as once, few, many or a class of expanded clone.

TRBJ1-5 once TRBV6-5 NA CASSYSKDQPQHF TGTGCCAGCAGTTACTCAAAGGATCAGCCCCAGCATTTT
TRBJ1-2 many TRBV29-1 NA CSVVAIVANYGYTF TGCAGCGTTGTAGCTATCGTAGCTAACTATGGCTACACCTTC
TRBJ1-1 few TRBV20-1 NA CSARKQGGRRAFF TGCAGTGCTAGAAAGCAGGGCGGAAGGCGAGCTTTCTTT
TRBJ2-2 few TRBV20-1 NA CSARDRPPGELFF TGCAGTGCTAGAGATCGTCCTCCCGGGGAGCTGTTTTTT
TRBJ2-5 NA TRBV20-1 TRBD1 CSAADRGQETQYF TGCAGTGCAGCGGACAGGGGGCAAGAGACCCAGTACTTC
TRBJ2-7 NA TRBV20-1 NA CSASWGLIPNEQYF TGCAGTGCTAGTTGGGGGTTAATCCCTAACGAGCAGTACTTC
TRBJ2-5 once TRBV6-5 NA CASSYSMTGETQYF TGTGCCAGCAGTTACTCGATGACTGGAGAGACCCAGTACTTC
TRBJ2-7 NA TRBV7-2 TRBD2 CASSLRPAGVEQYF TGTGCCAGCAGCTTAAGGCCAGCGGGAGTCGAGCAGTACTTC
TRBJ2-5 many TRBV7-2 TRBD1 CASSHKRTGYYQETQYF TGTGCCAGCAGCCACAAAAGGACAGGCTACTACCAAGAGACCCAGTACTTC
TRBJ2-7 NA TRBV4-3 TRBD1 CASSQEKVTTGGFYEQYF TGCGCCAGCAGCCAAGAAAAGGTGACGACAGGGGGTTTCTACGAGCAGTACTTC
TRBJ1-4 once TRBV20-1 NA CISSQAWGSDEKLFF TGCATCTCTAGCCAGGCTTGGGGCTCGGATGAAAAACTGTTTTTT
TRBJ2-7 NA TRBV5-1 TRBD1 CASSPPTGASYEQYF TGCGCCAGCAGCCCCCCGACAGGGGCCTCCTACGAGCAGTACTTC
TRBJ2-3 many TRBV5-1 NA CASSLAGATDTQYF TGCGCCAGCAGCTTGGCGGGGGCCACAGATACGCAGTATTTT
TRBJ2-2 NA TRBV6-1 TRBD1 CASSPHRGRHTGELFF TGTGCCAGCAGTCCGCACAGGGGGCGCCATACCGGGGAGCTGTTTTTT
TRBJ2-7 NA TRBV29-1 TRBD2 CSVSGLATEQYF TGCAGCGTTTCCGGACTAGCGACCGAGCAGTACTTC
TRBJ1-1 NA TRBV7-3 NA CASSLRPGGRNTEAFF TGTGCCAGCAGCCTCCGACCGGGGGGCCGGAACACTGAAGCTTTCTTT
TRBJ2-7 NA TRBV20-1 NA CSATKRSSYEQYF TGCAGTGCCACTAAACGGTCTTCTTACGAGCAGTACTTC
TRBJ2-5 NA TRBV5-1 TRBD2 CASSQRSGLALRETQYF TGCGCCAGCAGCCAGAGGTCGGGACTAGCGCTACGGGAGACCCAGTACTTC
TRBJ2-5 few TRBV27 TRBD1 CASSGGTGKQETQYF TGTGCCAGCAGTGGAGGGACAGGGAAGCAAGAGACCCAGTACTTC
TRBJ2-7 NA TRBV20-1 TRBD1 CSAYRRTGRYEQYF TGCAGTGCTTACCGAAGGACAGGGCGGTACGAGCAGTACTTC
TRBJ2-7 NA TRBV20-1 NA CSAGGLEDEQYF TGCAGTGCTGGGGGTCTGGAGGACGAGCAGTACTTC
TRBJ1-2 NA TRBV25-1 NA CASSAWEGQGYTF TGTGCCAGCAGTGCCTGGGAGGGGCAGGGCTACACCTTC